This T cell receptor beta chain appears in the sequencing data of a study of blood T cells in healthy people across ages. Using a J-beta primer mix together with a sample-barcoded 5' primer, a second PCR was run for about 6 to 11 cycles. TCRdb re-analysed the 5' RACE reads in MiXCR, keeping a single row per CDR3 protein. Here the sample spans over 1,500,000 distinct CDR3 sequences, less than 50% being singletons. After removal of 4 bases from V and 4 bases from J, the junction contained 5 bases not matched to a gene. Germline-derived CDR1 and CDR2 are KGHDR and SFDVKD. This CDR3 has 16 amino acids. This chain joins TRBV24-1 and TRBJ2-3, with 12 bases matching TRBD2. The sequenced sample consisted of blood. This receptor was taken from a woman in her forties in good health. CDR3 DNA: TGTGCCACCAGTGACTCCGGGACTAGCGGGTCAGATACGCAGTATTTT. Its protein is CATSDSGTSGSDTQYF.